This TCR beta chain was captured in a study of radiotherapy plus CTLA-4 blockade in lung cancer. The germline V gene has CDR1 SGHRS and CDR2 YFSETQ. The V gene end was trimmed by 3 bases and the J gene end by 4 bases; junction bases not matched to a gene: 5. CDR3 length: 14 residues. Assay: immunoSEQ multiplex PCR; the TCRdb copy retains only in-frame clones and omits some. The table records fewer than 65,000 clones, roughly 80% of them present only once. The sample was peripheral blood, taken from a patient treated with radiotherapy plus ipilimumab. The source is a human donor with non-small cell lung cancer who had a complete response to radiotherapy plus ipilimumab. The chain links TRBV5-1 to TRBJ1-1; 8 bases agree with TRBD1. The CDR3 protein is CASSSTGGGTEAFF. Written as DNA, the CDR3 is TGCGCCAGCAGCTCTACAGGGGGAGGCACTGAAGCTTTCTTT.